The entry below describes one T cell receptor beta chain. There is no known antigen for this receptor. No qualities accompany the bases; no much larger clone lies one base away. The method was the immunoSEQ multiplex PCR assay. The multiplex PCR relied on a mix of 60 forward primers for TCR Vbeta segments and 13 reverse primers for TCR Jbeta segments. The CDR3 region of rearranged TCR beta genes was amplified from genomic DNA by a multiplex PCR assay. The amplified TCR beta libraries were sequenced on the Illumina HiSeq System as 87-base-pair reads. The study's own analysis went as follows. A later analysis tallied some 79 million unique TCR beta chains across the 666 repertoires, and some 10 million of those chains were shared by two or more donors. A nearest-neighbor algorithm error-corrected the raw reads and collapsed the reads into unique sequences, merging closely related sequences to remove PCR and sequencing errors. To assign V, D and J gene segments, CDR3 sequences were aligned to IMGT reference sequences. For a sequence to be retained, a match of at least six nucleotides was required to both a V gene segment and a J gene segment. A rearrangement was called productive if the CDR3 had no stop codons and remained in frame with V and J, and every other rearrangement was called non-productive. CDR3 was defined by IMGT convention, running from the second conserved V-encoded cysteine to the conserved J-encoded phenylalanine. In an earlier analysis of around 540 of the donors, sequences lacking an unambiguous match to a single V gene segment were excluded. An earlier analysis of 587 of the donors classified V segments as functional when productive rearrangements were above 56.7% and as segregating when the standard deviation between donors was above 5%. A statistical classification framework was built to diagnose cytomegalovirus status from the catalog of TCR beta chain sequences. In a later analysis, V and J genes were assigned by comparing TCR nucleotide sequences against IMGT/GENE-DB human TR gene sequences. Using the TCRdist pipeline, a later analysis assigned CDR3 sequences along with most-parsimonious VDJ recombination scenarios. In a later analysis, each TCR beta chain was defined by its CDR3 amino acid sequence together with its V-gene family, and reads lacking a unique V-gene family were excluded. A later analysis removed 500 to 600 highly shared, low-generation-probability nucleotide sequences to deal with suspected cross-contamination and a sequencing artifact. A later analysis calculated a clonal expansion index for each public chain from normalized within-repertoire ranks of inferred template counts. A later analysis computed generation probabilities with a VDJ recombination model fitted to out-of-frame rearrangements, and checked the results against IGoR. In a later analysis, TCR-TCR, TCR-HLA and TCR-CMV co-occurrence was scored with hypergeometric tests, and a repertoire-size bias correction was applied to TCR pairs. In a later analysis, false discovery rates were estimated by permuting HLA or CMV assignments 20 times. In a later analysis, co-occurring TCRs were grouped using DBSCAN, and TCRdist sequence similarity was added for clustering within HLA-allele-positive subsets. Repertoires with fewer than 30,000 or more than 120,000 public chains were left out of co-occurrence clustering, as were about five repertoires with anomalous nucleotide sharing. The source is immuneACCESS, and TCRdb retained only in-frame sequences with V and J called. Part of the clones is not carried over; for the studies checked, unresolved V genes explain less than half of this, and the remainder is unexplained. V, J and clone size were drawn from that table, and D and trimming were deduced from the DNA. Across this sample there are about 160,000 clones, with roughly 80% seen only once. Together, the top ten hold about 2.4% of the sample.

Measured from the cysteine to the phenylalanine, the CDR3 is 16 residues long. Only the CDR3 portion is preserved as DNA: 48 bases, with reading frame beginning at the first base. Via the germline V gene, CDR1 is MNHEY and CDR2 SVGAGI. V is trimmed back by 1 base and J by 3 bases, and the junction contains 8 bases that no gene match accounts for. The cohort was made up of 650 to 700 healthy bone marrow donors. At the time of sampling, all cohort members were nominally healthy, though unrecorded immune exposures were likely present. The donor tested CMV seronegative and was one of the 352 seronegative cohort members. A peripheral blood sample was collected from each donor, and TCR beta sequencing was performed on peripheral blood mononuclear cells. The Qiagen DNeasy Blood Extraction Kit was used to extract genomic DNA from the blood cell samples. The data were obtained in a study of cytomegalovirus exposure and HLA in healthy donors (TCRdb year 2017). Study-wide context: An earlier analysis of some 550 of the donors reported about 290 Gb of sequence data and about 100 million unique TCR beta sequences from about 179 million T cells. HLA typing included class I and class II loci at four-digit resolution. To study patterns of TCR occurrence, a later analysis re-analyzed previously published TCR beta repertoires from 666 donors and added high-resolution HLA genotyping. Rather than using new phenotypic data, the later analysis identified candidate immune exposures from TCR beta sequences and from how often those sequences occurred across donors. Typing coverage varied by locus: about 629-630 donors for A, B, C, DRB1 and DQB1; about 520 for DQA1; approximately 570 for DPA1; roughly 470 for DPB1. Roughly 310 gigabases of sequencing data and around 87 million unique TCR sequences were included in an early release covering about 620 HLA-typed donors. The T cell repertoires of several hundred subjects were profiled by immunosequencing and related to cytomegalovirus serostatus. Besides the first cohort of roughly 700 subjects, a separate validation cohort made up of over 100 different subjects was used. Donor age, sex, ethnicity and CMV serostatus were compiled together with the repertoire data. The study combined high-throughput TCR immunosequencing, statistical association of individual TCRs with disease status, and machine learning to predict cytomegalovirus infection status. The aim of the study was to test whether cataloging public T cell receptors could identify signatures of past pathogen exposure. A later genetic analysis took genome-wide SNP genotypes for about three fifths of the roughly 700 donors and used that subset as a discovery cohort. Among 398 genotyped donors of the cohort, an average of approximately 230,000 unique TCR beta nucleotide sequences were sequenced per donor, 15% to 20% of them non-productive. Four or five DR-DQ haplotypes were handled as single units for association and clustering, since linkage in the cohort was strong. Every discovery cohort repertoire had been produced on one sequencing platform. An earlier analysis of 587 of the donors used high-throughput TCR beta sequencing to judge whether each TCR beta V gene segment behaved as functional or pseudogenic. The genetic ancestry cluster associated with self-reported Caucasian donors included 81% of the roughly 410 genotyped donors. Summary of the overall study and its limitations: At a false discovery rate of 0.05, a later analysis linked under 20,000 TCR beta sequences to specific HLA alleles. In vitro tests confirmed that a few of the cytomegalovirus-associated TCR beta chains recognize cytomegalovirus antigens. A further reported finding was that TCR beta sequences accurately predicted the HLA-A and HLA-B alleles for most subjects in the first cohort. Linkage disequilibrium might explain the correlated functional status among segregating V segments, but an unknown experimental factor could not be ruled out. In a later analysis, TCR association rates were found to vary across HLA loci, with the most associated TCRs seen for DRB1 alleles and the fewest for HLA-C alleles. Roughly uniform sequencing depth across donors was assumed in presence/absence analyses, although this assumption may not hold. An association between a missense DCLRE1C variant and V-gene and J-gene trimming of TCR beta chains was found in a later genetic analysis and replicated in an independent cohort. CMV serostatus was the only immune exposure information available for the cohort. While some public TCRs were present in many individuals, most TCR sequences turned up only very rarely across donors. The authors suggested that the approach could potentially be extended to other disease states and immunological phenotypes. A cluster of highly shared sequence variants was judged likely to represent a technical artifact of the sequencing pipeline. The study listed 164 TCR beta chains as associated with cytomegalovirus. Assigning TCR associations to individual alleles was difficult when HLA alleles, especially DR and DQ, strongly co-occurred. In a later analysis, most CMV-associated TCR beta chains were found to appear HLA-restricted, with HLA associations seemingly driven largely by CMV exposure. In an earlier analysis of 587 of the donors, most TCR beta V segments appeared in productive rearrangements about 87% or about 30% of the time, broadly matching IMGT annotations. Because counts were too low, fewer than 20 rarely observed V segments, including chromosome 9 orphons, were excluded from the earlier analysis of 587 of the donors. The cohort was sequenced for TCR beta chains only, and without alpha or paired-chain data the features that could be detected were limited. Cytomegalovirus status was reported to be diagnosed by the classifier with high specificity and sensitivity in both the original and validation cohorts. HLA typing was unavailable for some donors at each locus, so association tests used only the typed subset. Some IMGT-functional V segments, including TRBV6-2 and TRBV6-3, could not be distinguished by the 87-base-pair reads and were therefore excluded. Compared with the approximately 720-donor mean, donors in an Asian-associated ancestry cluster had fewer N-insertions in productive TCRs, according to a later genetic analysis. In a later analysis, several top co-occurrence clusters were reported to appear linked to parvovirus B19, influenza, CMV and Epstein-Barr virus. In a later analysis, HLA-associated TCR beta chains were found to be more clonally expanded and to have lower generation probabilities than equally common non-associated chains.

The sequence came from a male donor in good health and CMV-seronegative. The chain was built from TRBV6-5 and TRBJ2-7, with TRBD1 identical over 8 junction bases. The sequenced sample was PBMCs. The bases read TGTGCCAGCAGTTACTACCCTGTGGACAGGGTCTACGAGCAGTACTTC. It translates as CASSYYPVDRVYEQYF.